A selection of T cell receptor beta chains follows, all from one sample in a study of CDR3 diversity in severe acne. Using its own MiXCR run on the PCR reads, TCRdb lists one record per CDR3 protein. The sample holds about 100,000 distinct CDR3 sequences; roughly 51% are singletons and the top ten take under 15%. Sample: blood. The origin of the receptors is a male donor with acne. The CDR3 runs from the conserved cysteine through the conserved F or W. D genes are given only for firm matches. Clone size appears in some rows only: once, few, many, or a class for an expanded clone.

v_call,j_call,d_call,clone_size,cdr3_aa,cdr3_nt
TRBV7-9,TRBJ2-1,TRBD2,many,CASSLAGGGNEQFF,TGTGCCAGCAGCTTGGCGGGAGGAGGGAATGAGCAGTTCTTC
TRBV27,TRBJ2-2,TRBD2,many,CASSSWGGNTGELFF,TGTGCCAGCAGTTCTTGGGGGGGGAACACCGGGGAGCTGTTTTTT
TRBV13,TRBJ2-5,TRBD2,.,CASSLGVLREMSQGTQYF,TGTGCCAGCAGCTTAGGAGTATTGCGGGAGATGAGCCAAGGGACCCAGTACTTC
TRBV2,TRBJ1-6,.,few,CASIGGGDSPLHF,TGTGCCAGCATCGGGGGTGGGGATTCACCCCTCCACTTT
TRBV6-1,TRBJ2-5,.,.,CASSVGEGDQETQYF,TGTGCCAGCAGCGTAGGGGAAGGGGACCAAGAGACCCAGTACTTC
TRBV6-2/TRBV6-3,TRBJ1-5,.,few,CASRPDTGSGRPQHF,TGTGCCAGCAGACCTGATACAGGGAGCGGGAGGCCCCAGCATTTT
TRBV9,TRBJ2-7,TRBD2,once,CASSALREGEQYF,TGTGCCAGCAGCGCCCTGCGGGAGGGCGAGCAGTACTTC
TRBV6-5,TRBJ2-3,TRBD2,.,CASWPRLARGSTDTQYF,TGTGCCAGCTGGCCCCGACTAGCCCGAGGGAGTACAGATACGCAGTACTTT
TRBV12-3/TRBV12-4,TRBJ2-7,.,many,CASGITLDFYYEQYF,TGTGCCAGCGGGATAACACTGGACTTTTACTACGAGCAGTACTTC
TRBV5-8,TRBJ2-7,.,.,CASSFGEYEQYF,TGTGCCAGCAGCTTTGGAGAGTACGAGCAGTACTTC
TRBV13,TRBJ2-7,.,.,CAGSSPYEQHF,TGTGCCGGCAGCTCACCGTACGAGCAGCACTTC
TRBV20-1,TRBJ2-5,.,.,CSARVWRTEQETQYF,TGCAGTGCTAGAGTTTGGAGGACAGAACAAGAGACCCAGTACTTC
TRBV29-1,TRBJ1-5,TRBD1,.,CSVETGGNGNQPQHF,TGCAGCGTTGAAACAGGGGGCAATGGCAATCAGCCCCAGCATTTT
TRBV9,TRBJ1-4,.,.,CASSLRLAGEKLFF,TGTGCCAGCAGCTTAAGACTAGCGGGTGAAAAACTGTTTTTT
TRBV15,TRBJ1-4,.,.,CATETLIRLTNEKLFF,TGTGCCACCGAAACGTTAATAAGACTAACTAATGAAAAACTGTTTTTT
TRBV6-2/TRBV6-3,TRBJ2-3,.,few,CASSCGVMAGCTDTQYF,TGTGCCAGCAGTTGTGGCGTGATGGCGGGATGCACAGATACGCAGTATTTT
TRBV4-1,TRBJ2-1,.,.,CASSEYRGGSNEQFF,TGCGCCAGCAGCGAATATAGGGGAGGTAGCAATGAGCAGTTCTTC
TRBV7-6,TRBJ2-2,.,.,CASSQLGLTNTGELFF,TGTGCCAGCAGCCAGTTAGGACTTACTAACACCGGGGAGCTGTTTTTT
TRBV7-6,TRBJ2-7,.,few,CASSLGITGAGEQYF,TGTGCCAGCAGCTTAGGTATCACGGGGGCGGGCGAGCAGTACTTC
TRBV29-1,TRBJ1-1,.,medium-sized,CSAIGVGGGYTEAFF,TGCAGCGCAATTGGGGTGGGTGGAGGGTACACTGAAGCTTTCTTT
TRBV6-5,TRBJ2-1,.,medium-sized,CATGDNEQFF,TGTGCCACTGGAGACAATGAGCAGTTCTTC
TRBV29-1,TRBJ2-7,TRBD2,.,CSVELAGLSSYEQYF,TGCAGCGTTGAACTAGCGGGACTCAGCTCCTACGAGCAGTACTTC
TRBV20-1,TRBJ2-7,.,.,CSARDLSFQDPYEQYF,TGCAGTGCTAGAGATCTAAGCTTCCAGGATCCGTACGAGCAGTACTTC
TRBV7-8,TRBJ1-3,.,many,CASSLAVRGAAGNTIYF,TGTGCCAGCAGCTTAGCGGTCCGGGGTGCCGCTGGAAACACCATATATTTT
TRBV24-1,TRBJ2-5,TRBD1,.,CATSDLLSPGQQETQYF,TGTGCCACCAGTGATTTGTTGAGCCCGGGACAGCAAGAGACCCAGTACTTC
TRBV7-2,TRBJ2-5,.,.,CASSGGSRGYETQYF,TGTGCCAGCAGCGGTGGGTCAAGGGGCTATGAGACCCAGTACTTC
TRBV20-1,TRBJ2-7,TRBD2,many,CSARDVTSGRGPWDEQYF,TGCAGTGCTAGAGATGTAACTAGCGGGAGGGGCCCGTGGGACGAGCAGTACTTC
TRBV13,TRBJ1-1,.,few,CASSLGGGRQEAFF,TGTGCCAGCAGCTTAGGGGGGGGGCGGCAGGAAGCTTTCTTT
TRBV7-9,TRBJ1-3,.,many,CASSPVGSGNTIYF,TGTGCCAGCAGCCCTGTTGGCTCTGGAAACACCATATATTTT
TRBV29-1,TRBJ2-1,TRBD2,.,CSVAYSGTLDNEQFF,TGCAGCGTGGCTTATAGCGGGACCCTCGACAATGAGCAGTTCTTC
TRBV6-7,TRBJ2-1,.,.,CASSLERGGSPNEQFF,TGTGCCAGCAGCCTCGAAAGAGGGGGGAGTCCCAATGAGCAGTTCTTC
TRBV7-3,TRBJ2-6,.,many,CASSLIQGLVSGANVLTF,TGTGCCAGCAGCTTAATCCAGGGCCTGGTCTCTGGGGCCAACGTCCTGACTTTC
TRBV3-1,TRBJ2-2,.,few,CASSPSRNLNTGELFF,TGTGCCAGCAGCCCCTCCCGGAACCTGAACACCGGGGAGCTGTTTTTT
TRBV10-1,TRBJ2-2,.,few,CASSPAVTGELFF,TGCGCCAGCAGCCCCGCGGTCACCGGGGAGCTGTTTTTT
TRBV15,TRBJ2-2,.,.,CATSSRFTGELFF,TGTGCCACCAGCTCCCGGTTCACCGGGGAGCTGTTTTTT
TRBV7-9,TRBJ2-7,.,.,CASSQEQGYTYEQYF,TGCGCCAGCAGCCAAGAACAGGGCTATACCTACGAGCAGTACTTC
TRBV2,TRBJ1-1,.,.,CAQIRGTEAFF,TGTGCCCAGATTAGGGGCACTGAAGCTTTCTTT
TRBV7-8,TRBJ2-5,TRBD1,.,CASSRGQGEGETQYF,TGTGCCAGCAGCAGGGGACAGGGTGAGGGGGAGACCCAGTACTTC
TRBV5-1,TRBJ2-7,TRBD1,.,CASSYDGQGGEQYF,TGCGCCAGCAGCTACGACGGACAGGGAGGCGAGCAGTACTTC
TRBV25-1,TRBJ1-6,.,few,CASSEYDSNSPLHF,TGTGCCAGCAGTGAATACGACAGTAATTCACCCCTCCACTTT
TRBV11-2,TRBJ2-1,.,few,CASSPGGYNEQFF,TGTGCCAGCAGCCCCGGGGGCTACAATGAGCAGTTCTTC
TRBV28,TRBJ2-7,.,many,CASRASGGEQYF,TGTGCCAGCAGGGCTTCCGGCGGGGAGCAGTACTTC
TRBV28,TRBJ2-1,TRBD2,.,CASRYSGRVNEQFF,TGTGCCAGCAGATATAGCGGGAGGGTGAATGAGCAGTTCTTC
TRBV6-1,TRBJ2-3,TRBD1,many,CASSGQGTDTQYF,TGTGCCAGCAGCGGACAGGGCACAGATACGCAGTATTTT
TRBV5-1,TRBJ2-6,TRBD2,.,CAGSLLLAGEGRANVLTF,TGCGCCGGCAGCTTGCTTCTAGCGGGAGAAGGTCGGGCCAACGTCCTGACTTTC
TRBV25-1,TRBJ2-3,.,.,CASGRGFPDTQYF,TGTGCCAGCGGCAGGGGCTTTCCGGATACGCAGTATTTT
TRBV18,TRBJ1-5,.,many,CASSPGDPVAQHF,TGTGCCAGCTCACCCGGGGACCCCGTGGCCCAGCATTTT
TRBV12-3/TRBV12-4,TRBJ2-1,.,.,CASSLFPGKTYNEQFF,TGTGCCAGCAGTTTATTTCCGGGAAAAACCTACAATGAGCAGTTCTTC
TRBV29-1,TRBJ2-5,TRBD2,.,CSDLTSGSSETQYF,TGCAGCGACTTGACTAGCGGGAGCAGTGAGACCCAGTACTTC
TRBV20-1,TRBJ1-1,TRBD1,many,CSAFSGTGPNTEAFF,TGCAGTGCTTTCTCCGGGACAGGCCCGAACACTGAAGCTTTCTTT
TRBV20-1,TRBJ2-7,.,.,CSARTEGTYEQYF,TGCAGTGCTAGGACCGAAGGGACCTACGAGCAGTACTTC